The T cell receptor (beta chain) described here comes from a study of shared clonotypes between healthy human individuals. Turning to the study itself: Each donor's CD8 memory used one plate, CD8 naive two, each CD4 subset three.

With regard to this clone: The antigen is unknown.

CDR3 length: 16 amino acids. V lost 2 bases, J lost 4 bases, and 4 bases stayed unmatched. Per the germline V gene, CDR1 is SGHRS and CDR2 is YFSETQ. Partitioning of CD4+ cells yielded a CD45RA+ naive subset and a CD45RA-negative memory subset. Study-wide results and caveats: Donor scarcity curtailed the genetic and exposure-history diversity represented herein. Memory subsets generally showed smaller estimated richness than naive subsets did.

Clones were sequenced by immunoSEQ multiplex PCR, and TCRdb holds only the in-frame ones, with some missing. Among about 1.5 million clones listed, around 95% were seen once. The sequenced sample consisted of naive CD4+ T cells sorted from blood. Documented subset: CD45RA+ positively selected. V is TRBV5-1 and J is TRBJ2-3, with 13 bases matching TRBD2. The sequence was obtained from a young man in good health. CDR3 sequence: CASSFVTSGRPDTQYF. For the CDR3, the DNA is TGCGCCAGCAGCTTTGTGACTAGCGGGAGGCCAGATACGCAGTATTTT.